The 26 T cell receptor beta chains below were found in one sample sequenced in a study of identical twins listed by TCRdb under 2016. Libraries came from 5' RACE. The sequencing machine was an Illumina HiSeq 2000. The public sequencing data were trimmed at Q25 with fastp and processed into clonotypes with MiXCR by TCRdb, which kept only in-frame beta chains. Each CDR3 protein gets just one entry, which takes the most common genes and DNA from the rows behind it. The sample has more than 650,000 distinct CDR3 sequences on record, approximately 6.1% of them singletons. The ten largest clones represent around 1.7% of the sample. Source material: naive T cells sorted from blood. The cell subset or site label, as the study defines it: cells isolated with a human naive T-cell isolation kit. These receptors originate from a man aged 18-30 years in good health.

This clonotype was observed at least ten times. The J gene is TRBJ1-2, the V gene TRBV10-3; D is uncertain. Per germline, CDR1 ENHRY and CDR2 SYGVKD. Trimming left V 4 bases short and J 0 bases short, with 9 bases between. The CDR3 is made up of 14 amino acids. The CDR3 DNA reads as TGTGCCATCAGTGTTCACGGTTCTAACTATGGCTACACCTTC. This encodes CAISVHGSNYGYTF.

In its sample, this clonotype was seen a few times. The chain employs TRBV9 and TRBJ2-1; TRBD2 matches at 13 bases. The V gene end was trimmed by 0 bases and the J gene end by 2 bases; junction bases not matched to a gene: 8. This CDR3 has 19 residues. Germline V gives CDR1 SGDLS, CDR2 YYNGEE. CDR3 sequence reads: CASSVGAGGLAGPYNEQFF. In DNA, the CDR3 is TGTGCCAGCAGCGTAGGTGCCGGGGGACTAGCGGGACCCTACAATGAGCAGTTCTTC.

This clonotype was picked up many times. The V and J genes are TRBV12-3 or TRBV12-4 and TRBJ2-1; 15 bases line up with TRBD2. With V trimmed by 6 bases and J by 9 bases, 9 bases remained unmatched. There are 16 residues in the CDR3. In nucleotides, the CDR3 is TGTGCCAGCAGCCTAGGACTAGCGGGAGGGCCTGGTGAGCAGTTCTTC. Translating gives CASSLGLAGGPGEQFF.

This clonotype was seen repeatedly, ten times or more. The chain uses TRBV28 and TRBJ2-5; 8 bases match TRBD2. V trimming: 5 bases; J trimming: 3 bases; junction bases outside the gene matches: 2. This CDR3 spans 13 amino acids. Germline V gene data show CDR1 as MDHEN and CDR2 as SYDVKM. Written as DNA, the CDR3 is TGTGCCAGCAGTCGACTAGCGAAAGAGACCCAGTACTTC. Its translation is CASSRLAKETQYF.

In this sample, this clonotype turned up many times. The chain links TRBV7-9 to TRBJ1-5; D may be TRBD1 (5 bases). There are 13 residues in the CDR3. Per germline, CDR1 SEHNR and CDR2 FQNEAQ (reference sequence). V was clipped by 5 bases and J by 4 bases, with 9 bases between them. CDR3 residues: CASSATVNQPQHF. In DNA form, the CDR3 reads TGTGCCAGCAGCGCGACAGTGAATCAGCCCCAGCATTTT.

The chain couples TRBV6-4 to TRBJ2-1, with 8 bases aligning to TRBD1. This CDR3 has 15 amino acids. V was clipped by 4 bases and J by 3 bases; unmatched bases: 5. CDR1 is MRHNA and CDR2 is SNTAGT in the germline V gene. For the CDR3, the DNA is TGTGCCAGCAGTGCCTCGACAGGGGACTACAATGAGCAGTTCTTC. Translation: CASSASTGDYNEQFF.

In its sample, this clonotype was seen many times. The chain uses TRBV6-1 and TRBJ2-3; possible D gene TRBD1, 6 bases. From germline, CDR1 is MNHNS and CDR2 SASEGT. V was clipped by 6 bases and J by 5 bases, with 18 bases between them. The CDR3 has 15 residues. As DNA, the CDR3 is TGTGCCAGCAGGGACAGCAGGCAGATTGGAGATACGCAGTATTTT. Its translation is CASRDSRQIGDTQYF.

This clonotype was recorded many times. J is TRBJ2-1 and V is TRBV29-1; D call uncertain. Trimming pared 5 bases from V and 2 bases from J, leaving 7 bases between. The CDR3 spans 12 residues. The germline gives CDR1 SQVTM, CDR2 ANQGSEA. As DNA, the CDR3 is TGCAGCGTTCCGGACCCCTACAATGAGCAGTTCTTC. Translated, it gives CSVPDPYNEQFF.

This clonotype was counted between two and nine times. This chain uses TRBV6-5 with TRBJ2-2; the D gene could be TRBD1 or TRBD2 (7 bases each). The ends were cut back, 2 bases at V and 3 bases at J, with 19 bases in the middle. Germline-derived CDR1 and CDR2 are MNHEY and SVGAGI. CDR3 length equals 18 residues. This CDR3 reads CASSYQLGGGWDTGELFF. Here the CDR3 DNA reads TGTGCCAGCAGTTACCAATTGGGAGGGGGCTGGGACACCGGGGAGCTGTTTTTT.

This clonotype occurred a few times. This rearrangement joins TRBV7-6 to TRBJ1-1; 9 bases are shared with TRBD1. Germline V gene lookup returns CDR1 SGHVS and CDR2 FNYEAQ. The junction had 10 bases not matched to a gene; V was cut back by 5 bases and J by 6 bases. The CDR3 spans 15 residues. In DNA, the CDR3 is TGTGCCAGCAGCGCCCGGGACAGGGCCAGCGCTGAAGCTTTCTTT. Translating gives CASSARDRASAEAFF.

The table lists this clonotype with a few counts. V and J are TRBV27 and TRBJ1-5; D possibly corresponds to TRBD1 (5 bases). V lost 0 bases, J lost 9 bases, and 12 bases lay in between. This CDR3 contains 14 residues. Germline V gene sequence: CDR1 MNHEY, CDR2 SMNVEV (reference sequence). The CDR3 sequence is CASSLSRGRMPQHF. CDR3 coding DNA: TGTGCCAGCAGTTTATCGCGGGGGAGGATGCCCCAGCATTTT.

This clonotype was seen repeatedly, ten times or more. CDR3 amino acids: CASSYSGNPYEQYF. The CDR3 DNA reads TGTGCCAGCAGCTACAGCGGGAACCCCTACGAGCAGTACTTC. This chain joins TRBV7-9 and TRBJ2-7, with 7 bases that match TRBD2. V lost 4 bases, J lost 2 bases, and 5 bases stayed unmatched. Germline CDR1 is SEHNR and CDR2 is FQNEAQ (reference sequence). CDR3 length: 14 amino acids. The complete variable domain, with remaining parts taken from reference TRBV7-9 and TRBJ2-7, reads DTGVSQNPRHKITKRGQNVTFRCDPISEHNRLYWYRQTLGQGPEFLTYFQNEAQLEKSRLLSDRFSAERPKGSFSTLEIQRTEQGDSAMYLCASSYSGNPYEQYFGPGTRLTVT.

This clonotype was detected a few times. The chain links TRBV10-3 to TRBJ2-7, with 9 bases that match TRBD1. Germline V gene data show CDR1 as ENHRY and CDR2 as SYGVKD. CDR3 size: 14 residues. Trimming at V came to 9 bases and at J to 2 bases, leaving 8 bases not matched to a gene. The CDR3 region is CAITPGQGTYEQYF. DNA of the CDR3: TGTGCCATTACACCGGGACAGGGCACCTACGAGCAGTACTTC.

This clonotype was counted ten times or more. The V and J genes are TRBV3-1 and TRBJ2-5; tentative D call: TRBD2 (6 bases). The CDR3 length is 15 residues. CDR1 LGHDT and CDR2 YNNKEL come from the germline V gene (reference sequence). Deletions cut 0 bases from V and 5 bases from J, with 13 bases between. The CDR3 DNA sequence: TGTGCCAGCAGCCAAGAAGGAGGGATAGGGGAGACCCAGTACTTC. As protein: CASSQEGGIGETQYF.

The rearrangement links TRBV14 to TRBJ2-1; D is unclear. V lost 1 base and J 2 bases, leaving 18 bases between the germline ends. The CDR3 is 18 residues long. The germline V gene has CDR1 SGHDN and CDR2 FVKESK. The CDR3 sequence is CASSQGAGSVETYNEQFF. The CDR3 DNA sequence: TGTGCCAGCAGCCAAGGGGCAGGATCCGTTGAGACCTACAATGAGCAGTTCTTC.

This clonotype has a handful of counts. For the CDR3, the DNA is TGCGCCAGCAGCCAGACCCCGGGACATACCACCGGGGAGCTGTTTTTT. It codes for CASSQTPGHTTGELFF. The chain recombines TRBV4-3 with TRBJ2-2; possible D gene TRBD1, 6 bases. The V end was cut by 3 bases, the J end by 4 bases, with 15 bases between. The CDR3 extends over 16 amino acids. From germline, CDR1 is LGHNA and CDR2 YSLEER.

The chain uses TRBV6-2 or TRBV6-3 and TRBJ1-5; 10 bases fit TRBD1. Germline V CDR1 and CDR2: MNHEY, SVGEGT. J gave up 2 bases and V 7 bases, and 5 bases lay outside the gene matches. The CDR3 runs to 15 residues. The CDR3 bases are TGTGCCAGCAAAGACAGGGGGCTCGGCAATCAGCCCCAGCATTTT. This encodes CASKDRGLGNQPQHF.

This clonotype was seen ten or more times. The rearrangement joins TRBV6-5 to TRBJ2-4, with 7 bases fitting TRBD1. The germline V gene encodes CDR1 MNHEY and CDR2 SVGAGI. Trimming removed 0 bases from V and 0 bases from J; junction bases left unmatched: 8. CDR3 length: 18 residues. The CDR3 DNA reads TGTGCCAGCAGTTACTCGTCAGGGGGTGCTATAGCCAAAAACATTCAGTACTTC. This codes for CASSYSSGGAIAKNIQYF.

In its sample, this clonotype was seen a few times. This rearrangement joins TRBV29-1 to TRBJ2-1, with 9 bases fitting TRBD1. The CDR3 contains 12 residues. V was pared by 7 bases and J by 8 bases, with 6 bases of the junction left unmatched. Germline V gene data show CDR1 as SQVTM and CDR2 as ANQGSEA. The DNA of the CDR3 is TGCAGCGGGGACAGGGTATCCGATGAGCAGTTCTTC. This codes for CSGDRVSDEQFF.

This clonotype was seen repeatedly, ten times or more. The chain carries TRBV29-1 and TRBJ1-4, with D hard to call. Germline loops: CDR1 SQVTM, CDR2 ANQGSEA. This CDR3 has 13 amino acids. Trimming stripped 4 bases from V and 0 bases from J, with 6 bases between. The CDR3 coding sequence is TGCAGCGTTGTTAGTACAACTAATGAAAAACTGTTTTTT. Its translation: CSVVSTTNEKLFF.

CDR3 amino acids: CASSYSPLTRGLADTQYF. Here the CDR3 DNA reads TGTGCCAGCAGTTACTCCCCCCTGACTAGGGGGTTGGCAGATACGCAGTATTTT. J is TRBJ2-3 and V is TRBV6-5, with D perhaps assigned TRBD1 or TRBD2 (6 bases each). The CDR3 contains 18 residues. Trimming removed 0 bases from V and 4 bases from J, with 20 bases in between. CDR1 is MNHEY and CDR2 is SVGAGI in the germline V gene.

The rearrangement joins TRBV24-1 to TRBJ2-1; possible D gene TRBD2, 6 bases. The V end was cut by 5 bases, the J end by 1 base, with 14 bases between. The CDR3 has 16 amino acids. CDR1 is KGHDR, CDR2 SFDVKD, per germline. CDR3 nucleotides: TGTGCCACCAGTGGGGAAGGGACTGATTCCTACAATGAGCAGTTCTTC. This encodes CATSGEGTDSYNEQFF.

There are many counts of this clonotype. The V gene is TRBV12-3 or TRBV12-4, the J gene TRBJ2-7; D ambiguous. V lost 6 bases and J lost 6, with 9 bases in between. The CDR3 is made up of 11 amino acids. The CDR3 here is CASRLGFEQYV. The CDR3, as DNA: TGTGCCAGCAGGCTGGGGTTCGAGCAGTACGTC.

This clonotype was seen at least ten times. The V call is TRBV5-1, the J call TRBJ2-3, with 9 nucleotides matching TRBD1. Germline V gene sequence: CDR1 SGHRS, CDR2 YFSETQ. V was pared by 4 bases and J by 1 base, with 7 bases of the junction left unmatched. CDR3 length: 16 amino acids. The CDR3 sequence: CASSPNRGRGTDTQYF. CDR3 bases: TGCGCCAGCAGCCCTAACAGGGGGCGAGGCACAGATACGCAGTATTTT.

Note on this clonotype: A junction end diverges from the germline sequence, so it may reflect a read error. The genes are TRBV7-6 and TRBJ2-2, with D possibly matching TRBD1 (5 bases). The CDR3 is 15 residues long. Germline CDR1 is SGHVS and CDR2 is FNYEAQ. CDR3 loop: CASSLGAGHAGELFF. CDR3 DNA: TGTGCCAGCAGTTTAGGGGCTGGGCACGCCGGGGAGCTGTTTTTT.

This clonotype was counted ten times or more. The chain joins TRBV5-1 to TRBJ1-4; a possible D gene is TRBD1 (5 bases). CDR3 length: 15 residues. The V end lost 3 bases, the J end lost 8 bases, and 17 bases lay between the germline ends. Per germline, CDR1 SGHRS and CDR2 YFSETQ. CDR3: CASSSTVLGTEKLFF. In DNA, the CDR3 is TGCGCCAGCAGCTCGACAGTCCTCGGGACGGAAAAACTGTTTTTT.